A selection of T cell receptor beta chains follows, all from one sample in a study of blood T cell repertoires in COVID-19. The method was immunoSEQ multiplex PCR; TCRdb's version includes in-frame clones alone and lacks a portion of them. The sample consists of nearly 350,000 clones, around nine tenths of them appearing once. The sequenced sample consisted of peripheral blood. The receptors stem from a woman aged 18-29 years who had recovered from COVID-19. Both conserved end residues are trimmed from each CDR3. Clone size appears in some rows only: once, few, many, or a class for an expanded clone.

V: TRBV7-2
J: TRBJ2-5
size: .
CDR3: ASSFTGGASETQY

V: TRBV7-9
J: TRBJ1-2
size: .
CDR3: ASSLGPGANYGYT

V: TRBV20-1
J: TRBJ1-2
size: once
CDR3: SADSNYGYT

V: TRBV5-1
J: TRBJ1-6
size: .
CDR3: ASSLWQGPDSPLH

V: TRBV19
J: TRBJ2-5
size: .
CDR3: ASSAQGPGETQY

V: TRBV4-3
J: TRBJ2-6
size: many
CDR3: ASSQDRGTGANVLT

V: TRBV24-1
J: TRBJ2-2
size: few
CDR3: ATSLPVPSGEGGELF

V: TRBV30
J: TRBJ2-1
size: .
CDR3: AWNAGSRYNEQF

V: TRBV3-1/TRBV3-2
J: TRBJ2-1
size: .
CDR3: ASSQKDSKGNEQF

V: TRBV11-3
J: TRBJ1-2
size: .
CDR3: ASSPRTGRDGYT

V: TRBV20-1
J: TRBJ1-5
size: .
CDR3: SASRTGVSDQPQH

V: TRBV30
J: TRBJ2-1
size: .
CDR3: ARQGLRMGNEQF

V: TRBV5-4
J: TRBJ2-5
size: .
CDR3: ASSGTWGPRQETQY

V: TRBV29-1
J: TRBJ1-6
size: .
CDR3: SATGTGINSPLH

V: TRBV5-4
J: TRBJ2-2
size: once
CDR3: ASSPTSGRSNTGELF

V: TRBV9
J: TRBJ1-1
size: .
CDR3: ASSVGSGNAMQNTEAF

V: TRBV30
J: TRBJ1-2
size: once
CDR3: AWAQGRLGGYT

V: TRBV29-1
J: TRBJ2-1
size: .
CDR3: SVEWESYNEQF

V: TRBV9
J: TRBJ1-2
size: .
CDR3: ASSVDYRGVNYGYT

V: TRBV5-5
J: TRBJ2-3
size: .
CDR3: ASSETSGIYGADTQY

V: TRBV5-1
J: TRBJ1-3
size: once
CDR3: ASSLVSSSGNTIY

V: TRBV5-4
J: TRBJ2-3
size: once
CDR3: ASSALSGGTDTQY

V: TRBV27
J: TRBJ1-2
size: .
CDR3: ASTKSINYGYT

V: TRBV7-9
J: TRBJ2-2
size: .
CDR3: ASSRTGENTGELF

V: TRBV2
J: TRBJ2-5
size: .
CDR3: ASIGTRKETQY

V: TRBV2
J: TRBJ2-1
size: .
CDR3: ASSEQGTFYNEQF

V: TRBV24-1
J: TRBJ2-1
size: .
CDR3: ATSDSASAVNEQF

V: TRBV7-9
J: TRBJ2-1
size: .
CDR3: ASSAGLAGANEQF

V: TRBV7-8
J: TRBJ2-3
size: .
CDR3: ASTSGFTDTQY

V: TRBV10-3
J: TRBJ2-5
size: .
CDR3: ATRDRKEETQY

V: TRBV30
J: TRBJ2-3
size: .
CDR3: AWSITGADTQY

V: TRBV19
J: TRBJ1-2
size: .
CDR3: ASSIRPEYGYT

V: TRBV28
J: TRBJ2-5
size: .
CDR3: ASSALTSDGETQY

V: TRBV19
J: TRBJ1-1
size: .
CDR3: ASSLRGLTEAF

V: TRBV5-1
J: TRBJ2-5
size: .
CDR3: ASRGRGEETQY

V: TRBV29-1
J: TRBJ2-1
size: .
CDR3: SVEGGVANSRHNEQF

V: TRBV9
J: TRBJ2-1
size: .
CDR3: ASSVAVYNEQF

V: TRBV7-2
J: TRBJ1-5
size: .
CDR3: ASSLSLGRGGNQPQH

V: TRBV19
J: TRBJ2-5
size: once
CDR3: ASSIRGPETQY

V: TRBV5-4
J: TRBJ2-1
size: .
CDR3: ASSYSLNEQF

V: TRBV7-2
J: TRBJ1-5
size: .
CDR3: ASSFGEGNQPQH

V: TRBV3-1/TRBV3-2
J: TRBJ2-3
size: .
CDR3: ASSLSGWSTDTQY

V: TRBV4-3
J: TRBJ2-2
size: .
CDR3: ASSQDSGGAGGTGELF

V: TRBV7-2
J: TRBJ2-1
size: .
CDR3: ASSLPGLSYNEQF

V: TRBV27
J: TRBJ1-5
size: .
CDR3: ASNPLGQNNQPQH

V: TRBV11-2
J: TRBJ1-1
size: .
CDR3: ASSLGPGTGRNTEAF

V: TRBV3-1/TRBV3-2
J: TRBJ2-5
size: .
CDR3: ASSQDGGGAETQY